This T cell receptor (beta chain) was sequenced during a study of shared clonotypes between healthy human individuals. Broader study findings: Memory subsets generally showed smaller estimated richness than naive subsets did.

Naive CD8 cells lacked CD45RO and underwent positive selection for CCR7, leaving out terminally differentiated effector memory CD45RA+ cells. Method: immunoSEQ multiplex PCR; TCRdb's copy keeps in-frame clones and lacks some. The table lists nearly 2 million clones, roughly 95% of them singletons. On this clone itself: As yet, its antigen is unknown.

With 4 bases clipped from V and 3 bases from J, the junction kept 5 bases outside the gene matches. There are 14 residues in the CDR3. The V gene's germline CDR1 is PRHDT and CDR2 FYEKMQ (reference sequence). V and J are TRBV13 and TRBJ2-7; 8 nucleotides align to TRBD2. Sequencing input: naive CD8+ T cells sorted from blood. The receptor was derived from a man aged 18 to 29 in good health. CDR3 residues: CASSSGGTIYEQYF. The CDR3 DNA is TGTGCCAGCAGCTCGGGGGGGACAATCTACGAGCAGTACTTC.